The 29 T cell receptor beta chains reported below all come from one sample, sequenced in a study of neurological immune-mediated disorders. A single record per CDR3 protein comes from TCRdb applying MiXCR to the 5' RACE reads. The sample contains tens of thousands of distinct CDR3 sequences, 4.5% to 7% of which appear only once. The specimen was CD4+ T cells from blood. These receptors all come from a woman younger than 30 with multiple sclerosis.

The V gene is TRBV5-4, the J gene TRBJ2-7, with D possibly TRBD1 on 5 matching bases. V shed 3 bases and J shed 1 base, with 14 bases lying between them. The CDR3 sequence is 15 residues long. The germline CDR1 and CDR2 sequences are SGHNT and YYREEE (reference sequence). The CDR3: CASSWGVEASYEQYV. DNA of the CDR3: TGTGCCAGCAGCTGGGGCGTTGAAGCATCCTACGAGCAGTACGTC.

This clonotype was detected many times. The V and J genes are TRBV5-1 and TRBJ2-1; 7 bases are shared with TRBD1. With 1 base clipped from V and 8 bases from J, the junction kept 9 bases outside the gene matches. CDR3 size: 15 residues. Per the germline V gene, CDR1 is SGHRS and CDR2 is YFSETQ. CDR3 sequence: CASSLPWDSTYEQFF. The DNA for the CDR3 is TGCGCCAGCAGCTTGCCCTGGGACAGTACCTATGAGCAGTTCTTC.

Ten or more counts support this clonotype. The rearrangement links TRBV28 to TRBJ2-3; 10 bases map to TRBD2. The CDR3 is 17 residues long. Unmatched junction bases numbered 11, after V lost 4 bases and J lost 4 bases. Germline lookup yields CDR1 MDHEN and CDR2 SYDVKM. The CDR3 region is CASSSPGLARGPDTQYF. As DNA, the CDR3 is TGTGCCAGCAGTTCACCGGGACTAGCGAGGGGTCCAGATACGCAGTATTTT.

This clonotype showed up many times. V usage is TRBV6-2 or TRBV6-3 and J usage is TRBJ1-5, with TRBD1 matching over 9 bases. Germline V gives CDR1 MNHEY, CDR2 SVGEGT. This CDR3 region has 13 residues. J was trimmed by 4 bases and V by 8 bases; bases with no gene match: 3. CDR3 DNA sequence: TGTGCCAGCCAGGGACAGGGAAATCAGCCCCAGCATTTT. It encodes CASQGQGNQPQHF.

This clonotype has at least ten counts. The chain is built from TRBV12-3 or TRBV12-4 and TRBJ2-7, with D tentatively TRBD1 (6 bases). The V end lost 0 bases, the J end lost 2 bases, and 11 bases lay between the germline ends. CDR3 length equals 15 residues. In nucleotides, the CDR3 is TGTGCCAGCAGTTTAGCGCTGGGGGCAACCTACGAGCAGTACTTC. It encodes CASSLALGATYEQYF.

There are many counts of this clonotype. The CDR3 DNA reads TGCAGTGCTAGAAACGACGGACCGGCCCCGGGAACTGAAGCTTTCTTT. Its protein product is CSARNDGPAPGTEAFF. V usage is TRBV20-1 and J usage is TRBJ1-1; the D is unclear. Germline assignment: CDR1 DFQATT and CDR2 SNEGSKA (reference sequence). V lost 2 bases to trimming and J lost 5 bases, with 21 bases between them. There are 16 residues in the CDR3.

In its sample, this clonotype was seen many times. V and J are TRBV7-2 and TRBJ2-7; unclear D gene. The V gene's germline CDR1 is SGHTA and CDR2 FQGNSA. CDR3 length equals 13 residues. V was pared by 3 bases and J by 3 bases, with 9 bases between. This CDR3 reads CASSLTRYYEQYV. CDR3 DNA: TGTGCCAGCAGCTTGACTCGTTACTACGAGCAGTACGTC.

The chain couples TRBV10-3 to TRBJ2-1, with D unclear. Germline V lookup: CDR1 ENHRY, CDR2 SYGVKD. Trimming removed 3 bases from V and 3 bases from J, with 3 bases in between. CDR3 length: 12 residues. CDR3 amino acids: CAISDSYNEQFF. The CDR3, as DNA: TGTGCCATCAGTGACAGCTACAATGAGCAGTTCTTC.

The sample holds a few counts of this clonotype. The rearrangement links TRBV7-8 to TRBJ2-5; 9 bases map to TRBD1. This CDR3 contains 17 residues. The ends lost 4 bases at V and 8 bases at J; junction bases unmatched: 17. CDR1 and CDR2 (germline): SGHVS, FQNEAQ. In DNA form, the CDR3 reads TGTGCCAGCAGCTCCACAGGGGGCGCGGCAACATACAGAACCCAGTACTTC. It is translated as CASSSTGGAATYRTQYF.

This clonotype was observed a handful of times. The chain joins TRBV20-1 to TRBJ2-1; TRBD2 matches 8 bases. Germline V gene data show CDR1 as DFQATT and CDR2 as SNEGSKA (reference sequence). The trim removed 1 base at V and 4 bases at J, leaving 3 bases unmatched. CDR3 size: 14 residues. DNA of the CDR3: TGCAGTGCTAGAGTGTCTAGCGGGTACAATGAGCAGTTCTTC. Translating it yields CSARVSSGYNEQFF.

This clonotype was seen repeatedly, ten times or more. The chain links TRBV5-6 to TRBJ2-7; TRBD1 is a possible D gene (6 bases). This CDR3 region has 15 residues. V was clipped by 2 bases and J by 2 bases, with 14 bases between them. Germline CDR1 is SGHDT and CDR2 is YYEEEE. Here the CDR3 DNA reads TGTGCCAGCAGCTTTAGGTCGACAGGACCCTACGAGCAGTACTTC. This translates into CASSFRSTGPYEQYF.

The sample holds many counts of this clonotype. The chain uses TRBV6-2 or TRBV6-3 and TRBJ2-5; TRBD2 is a possible D gene (6 bases). CDR1 and CDR2 from the germline V gene are MNHEY and SVGEGT. Trimming cost V 7 bases and J 4 bases, with 40 bases left between them. This CDR3 is built from 22 residues. CDR3 sequence reads: CASTPLYDGWVRDPRRAETQYF. The CDR3 DNA reads TGTGCCAGCACCCCCCTATACGATGGGTGGGTCCGGGACCCAAGGAGGGCAGAGACCCAGTACTTC.

This clonotype was detected many times. This chain links TRBV12-3 or TRBV12-4 with TRBJ2-6, with D perhaps TRBD1 or TRBD2 (5 bases each). Trimming left V 6 bases short and J 4 bases short, with 16 bases between. The CDR3 is made up of 16 amino acids. CDR3 sequence reads: CASSQGRLGGANVLTF. The CDR3 coding sequence is TGTGCCAGCAGCCAGGGACGTCTTGGAGGGGCCAACGTCCTGACTTTC.

The table lists this clonotype with many counts. The chain links TRBV10-3 to TRBJ2-2; perhaps TRBD1 as D (7 bases). There are 15 residues in the CDR3. V gave up 8 bases and J gave up 4 bases, with 17 bases separating them. The germline gives CDR1 ENHRY, CDR2 SYGVKD. The CDR3 nucleotides read TGTGCCATCCGTCCAGGGGGGCTCGGCACCGGGGAGCTGTTTTTT. Translation: CAIRPGGLGTGELFF.

The chain carries TRBV15 and TRBJ2-2, with D tentatively TRBD2 (5 bases). The CDR3 has 15 amino acids. V lost 8 bases and J 0 bases, leaving 13 bases between the germline ends. Looked up from germline, CDR1 is LNHNV and CDR2 is YYDKDF (reference sequence). The CDR3 DNA reads as TGTGCCACCGACCCCGGGGTTCCGAACACCGGGGAGCTGTTTTTT. This gives the protein CATDPGVPNTGELFF.

As regards this clonotype: Because the CDR3's place on the DNA is in doubt, the DNA is left out and the CDR3 is given as listed by TCRdb. The chain couples TRBV5-1 to TRBJ1-1; the table's D gene call, TRBD1, was not cross checked with the DNA. The CDR3 is 19 amino acids in total, end residues counted. Germline V gene data show CDR1 as SGHRS and CDR2 as YFSETQ. This CDR3 reads CASSFYICSARDPGGEAFF.

This clonotype was seen many times. The chain couples TRBV10-3 to TRBJ2-5; TRBD2 agrees at 10 bases. Germline V gives CDR1 ENHRY, CDR2 SYGVKD. V gave up 2 bases and J gave up 5 bases; unmatched junction bases: 11. CDR3 length: 17 amino acids. CDR3 sequence reads: CAISEPAGLAGAETQYF. DNA for the CDR3: TGTGCCATCAGTGAGCCAGCAGGGCTAGCGGGAGCGGAGACCCAGTACTTC.

The genes are TRBV3-1 and TRBJ2-7; D is unclear. The CDR3 totals 13 residues. CDR1 and CDR2 (germline): LGHDT, YNNKEL (reference sequence). V was clipped by 4 bases and J by 2 bases, with 9 bases between them. The CDR3 region is CASSPVLTYEQYF. The CDR3 coding sequence is TGTGCCAGCAGCCCGGTATTAACCTACGAGCAGTACTTC.

Many counts were recorded for this clonotype. This chain joins TRBV6-8 and TRBJ1-2, with D maybe TRBD1 (6 bases). The CDR3 totals 19 residues. Germline values: CDR1 MNHGY, CDR2 SAAAGT. The V end lost 0 bases, the J end lost 0 bases, and 20 bases lay between the germline ends. The CDR3 region has the DNA TGTGCCAGCAGTTACTCGAAGAAGGCCGGGACACCTACTAACTATGGCTACACCTTC. Translation: CASSYSKKAGTPTNYGYTF.

Points on this clonotype: An end of the junction does not agree with germline; a read error may underlie this. V and J are TRBV7-7 and TRBJ2-2; 7 nucleotides align to TRBD2. The CDR3 sequence is 14 residues long. The germline V gene encodes CDR1 SSHAT and CDR2 FNYEAQ (reference sequence). CDR3 bases: TGTGCTAGCAGCCCAAGGGAGGGTACCGGGGAGCTGTTTTTT. Translation gives CASSPREGTGELFF. Full variable domain (rest looked up from reference TRBV7-7 and TRBJ2-2): GAGVSQSPRYKVTKRGQDVTLRCDPISSHATLYWYQQALGQGPEFLTYFNYEAQPDKSGLPSDRFSAERPEGSISTLTIQRTEQRDSAMYRCASSPREGTGELFFGEGSRLTVL.

This clonotype was seen many times. V is TRBV20-1 and J is TRBJ1-6; 7 bases are a match to TRBD1. The V gene's germline CDR1 is DFQATT and CDR2 SNEGSKA (reference sequence). V gave up 0 bases and J gave up 5 bases; unmatched junction bases: 25. The CDR3 has 22 amino acids. CDR3 in DNA: TGCAGTGCTAGAGAGATTCCCCGAAGGGACAGTCGCCCCTCGTCCGATAATTCACCCCTCCACTTT. Protein sequence: CSAREIPRRDSRPSSDNSPLHF.

This clonotype was picked up many times. The chain carries TRBV20-1 and TRBJ2-1; the D gene is possibly TRBD1 (6 bases). Germline values: CDR1 DFQATT, CDR2 SNEGSKA (reference sequence). Trimming shortened V by 1 base and J by 11 bases, and 9 bases separated the two germline ends. CDR3 length: 11 residues. The CDR3 nucleotides are TGCAGTGCTAGAGCCGGGACACAGCAGTTCTTC. It yields the protein CSARAGTQQFF.

This clonotype occurred many times. The V call is TRBV6-5, the J call TRBJ2-7, with 12 bases lining up with TRBD2. CDR1 is MNHEY, CDR2 SVGAGI, per germline. The CDR3 runs to 15 residues. Unmatched junction bases numbered 4, after V lost 4 bases and J lost 3 bases. CDR3 coding DNA: TGTGCCAGCAGTTCACTAGCGGGGGGCTACTACGAGCAGTACGTC. Encoded protein: CASSSLAGGYYEQYV.

The chain couples TRBV30 to TRBJ2-3; unclear D gene. From germline, CDR1 is GTSNPN and CDR2 SVGIG (reference sequence). CDR3 length equals 15 residues. The ends were cut back, 3 bases at V and 0 bases at J, with 13 bases in the middle. For the CDR3, the DNA is TGTGCCTGGAGCACTGGCCCCCCTAGCACAGATACGCAGTATTTT. This sequence encodes CAWSTGPPSTDTQYF.

The table lists this clonotype with many counts. V and J are TRBV20-1 and TRBJ1-1, with D possibly TRBD1 on 5 matching bases. CDR1 is DFQATT and CDR2 is SNEGSKA in the germline V gene (reference sequence). V lost 5 bases, J lost 0 bases, and 10 bases lay in between. The length of the CDR3 is 13 residues. CDR3 coding DNA: TGCAGTGCTGGGGGGGGGATGAACACTGAAGCTTTCTTT. Translating gives CSAGGGMNTEAFF.

In its sample, this clonotype was seen a few times. CDR3 residues: CASSAMWQVYNEQFF. The CDR3 nucleotides read TGTGCCAGCAGTGCGATGTGGCAGGTGTACAATGAGCAGTTCTTC. This chain joins TRBV6-1 and TRBJ2-1; no definite D call. Germline V CDR1 and CDR2: MNHNS, SASEGT. The CDR3 runs to 15 residues. V was shortened by 4 bases and J by 4 bases, with 14 bases between the two germline ends.

This clonotype was seen many times. The chain employs TRBV28 and TRBJ2-5; a possible D gene is TRBD2 (5 bases). The CDR3 runs 16 residues. Trimming pared 6 bases from V and 0 bases from J, leaving 17 bases between. Germline lookup yields CDR1 MDHEN and CDR2 SYDVKM. The CDR3, as DNA: TGTGCCAGCAGGCTAGCAGCTCCTATGGACCAAGAGACCCAGTACTTC. Protein sequence: CASRLAAPMDQETQYF.

This clonotype was seen many times. The J gene is TRBJ2-5, the V gene TRBV5-6; the D is unclear. Trimming shortened V by 4 bases and J by 5 bases, and 12 bases separated the two germline ends. This CDR3 region has 13 residues. Germline V gene lookup returns CDR1 SGHDT and CDR2 YYEEEE. The chain's CDR3 is CASSPTGWETQYF. In DNA, the CDR3 is TGTGCCAGCAGCCCCACCGGTTGGGAGACCCAGTACTTC.

Many counts were recorded for this clonotype. The chain links TRBV20-1 to TRBJ2-7; tentatively, D is TRBD1 or TRBD2 (6 bases each). The CDR3 has 13 residues. Germline V lookup: CDR1 DFQATT, CDR2 SNEGSKA (reference sequence). For the CDR3, the DNA is TGCAGCAGTCCGGAGGGGGGATCGTACGAGCAGTACTTC. Encoded protein: CSSPEGGSYEQYF.